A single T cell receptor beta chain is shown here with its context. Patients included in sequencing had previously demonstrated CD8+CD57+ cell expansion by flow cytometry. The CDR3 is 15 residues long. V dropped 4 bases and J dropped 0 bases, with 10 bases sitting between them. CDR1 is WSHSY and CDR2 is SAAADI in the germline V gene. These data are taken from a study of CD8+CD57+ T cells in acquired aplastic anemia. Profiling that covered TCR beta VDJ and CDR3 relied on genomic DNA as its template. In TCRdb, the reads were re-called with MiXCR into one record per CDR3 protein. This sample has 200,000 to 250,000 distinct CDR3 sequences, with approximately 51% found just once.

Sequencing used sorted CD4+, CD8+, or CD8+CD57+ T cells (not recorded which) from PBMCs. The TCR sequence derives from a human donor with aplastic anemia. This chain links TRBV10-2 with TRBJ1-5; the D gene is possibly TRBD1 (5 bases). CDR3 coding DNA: TGCGCCAGCAGTGCAGGGAGAGATAGCAATCAGCCCCAGCATTTT. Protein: CASSAGRDSNQPQHF.